The 27 T cell receptor beta chains below all came from one sample that was sequenced in a study of Ad26.COV2.S vaccination and SARS-CoV-2 variants. The treatment denotes: roughly 18 received Ad26.COV2.S at low or high dose, single or two shots; 5 received placebo; per-sample allocation not given. The investigators took samples on day 63 after the first vaccine or placebo injection. This table comes from immunoSEQ multiplex PCR, and its TCRdb copy is limited to in-frame clones, with some not included. This sample has fewer than 600,000 clones, with roughly 87% found just once. The starting material was peripheral blood, obtained in a trial of Ad26.COV2.S vaccine versus placebo. Receptors were obtained from a person between 18 and 60 years old who received the Ad26.COV2.S COVID-19 vaccine or a placebo.

The gene calls are TRBV6-5 and TRBJ1-2; unclear D gene. V was trimmed by 0 bases and J by 5 bases, leaving 16 bases between them. The CDR3 length is 16 residues. CDR1 and CDR2 from the germline V gene are MNHEY and SVGAGI. CDR3 in amino acids: CASSYSRNGVGYGYTF. CDR3 sequence (DNA): TGTGCCAGCAGTTACTCGCGCAATGGGGTGGGATATGGCTACACCTTC.

V usage is TRBV12-3 or TRBV12-4 and J usage is TRBJ1-2; the D gene is possibly TRBD1 (5 bases). The CDR3 contains 13 residues. V gave up 5 bases and J gave up 5 bases, with 12 bases separating them. The CDR3 sequence: CASSRGEVYGYTF. The CDR3 bases are TGTGCCAGCAGTCGAGGGGAGGTGTATGGCTACACCTTC.

This rearrangement joins TRBV7-6 to TRBJ2-3; 7 positions match TRBD2. The CDR3 has 18 amino acids. Per the germline V gene, CDR1 is SGHVS and CDR2 is FNYEAQ. V dropped 4 bases and J dropped 1; count of bases not matched to a gene: 14. The CDR3 spells CASSSSIGGSRGTDTQYF. The CDR3 bases are TGTGCCAGCAGCTCCTCTATTGGCGGGAGTCGGGGCACAGATACGCAGTATTTT. The full variable domain, with the rest looked up from reference TRBV7-6 and TRBJ2-3, is GAGVSQSPRYKVTKRGQDVALRCDPISGHVSLYWYRQALGQGPEFLTYFNYEAQQDKSGLPNDRFSAERPEGSISTLTIQRTEQRDSAMYRCASSSSIGGSRGTDTQYFGPGTRLTVL.

The chain joins TRBV27 to TRBJ2-7; D is unresolved. The length of the CDR3 is 14 residues. CDR1 is MNHEY, CDR2 SMNVEV, per germline (reference sequence). The V end lost 3 bases, the J end lost 2 bases, and 11 bases lay between the germline ends. DNA of the CDR3: TGTGCCAGCAGTTTGTTAGTGGGAACCTACGAGCAGTACTTC. The encoded protein is CASSLLVGTYEQYF.

The chain joins TRBV2 to TRBJ1-3; D remains ambiguous. The CDR3 length is 15 residues. Germline V gives CDR1 SNHLY, CDR2 FYNNEI. With 3 bases removed from V and 0 bases from J, the gap between germline ends came to 9 bases. The chain's CDR3 is CASSEMGVSGNTIYF. CDR3 bases: TGTGCCAGCAGTGAGATGGGAGTCTCTGGAAACACCATATATTTT.

V usage is TRBV7-9 and J usage is TRBJ2-2; tentatively, D is TRBD1 (6 bases). There are 16 residues in the CDR3. Trimming took off 6 bases at V and 0 bases at J, with 14 bases between the two ends. The germline V gene has CDR1 SEHNR and CDR2 FQNEAQ (reference sequence). CDR3 bases: TGTGCCAGCAGTCCTCAGGGGTGGACGAACACCGGGGAGCTGTTTTTT. Encoded protein: CASSPQGWTNTGELFF. The full variable domain, in which reference TRBV7-9 and TRBJ2-2 provide the parts outside the CDR3, is DTGVSQNPRHKITKRGQNVTFRCDPISEHNRLYWYRQTLGQGPEFLTYFQNEAQLEKSRLLSDRFSAERPKGSFSTLEIQRTEQGDSAMYLCASSPQGWTNTGELFFGEGSRLTVL.

V is TRBV2 and J is TRBJ2-7, with D possibly being TRBD2 (5 bases). The V gene lost 7 bases and the J gene lost 2 bases, with 15 bases spanning the gap. This CDR3 has 14 residues. Looked up from germline, CDR1 is SNHLY and CDR2 is FYNNEI. The CDR3 DNA is TGTGCCAGCACGGACTGGGCGAGCACCTACGAGCAGTACTTC. It translates to CASTDWASTYEQYF.

This sequence joins TRBV5-5 and TRBJ1-6, with a weak D call TRBD1 (5 bases). With 2 bases removed from V and 5 bases from J, the gap between germline ends came to 26 bases. The CDR3 extends over 20 amino acids. CDR1 is SGHKS and CDR2 is YYEKEE in the germline V gene (reference sequence). The CDR3: CASSFGGRVGTGGNNSPLHF. The CDR3 DNA is TGTGCCAGCAGCTTCGGAGGGCGCGTGGGGACGGGTGGCAATAATTCACCCCTCCACTTT.

The chain links TRBV3-1 (or the pseudogene TRBV3-2) to TRBJ1-5; 7 bases are shared with TRBD1. In germline, CDR1 is LGHDT, CDR2 YNNKEL (reference sequence). This CDR3 spans 21 amino acids. The trim removed 1 base at V and 0 bases at J, leaving 18 bases unmatched. The CDR3 DNA reads as TGTGCCAGCAGCCAAGTTAAGGGCAGGGGGTGTGCAATCGTTAGCAATCAGCCCCAGCATTTT. Its protein is CASSQVKGRGCAIVSNQPQHF.

This clone occurred once. The chain employs TRBV27 and TRBJ2-7; D is unclear. CDR3 length: 14 amino acids. V shed 4 bases and J shed 0 bases, with 10 bases lying between them. Per the germline V gene, CDR1 is MNHEY and CDR2 is SMNVEV (reference sequence). CDR3 DNA: TGTGCCAGCAGTTGGACCGCCAGCTCCTACGAGCAGTACTTC. Translation: CASSWTASSYEQYF.

The V and J genes are TRBV5-4 and TRBJ1-3; D ambiguous. V lost 0 bases and J lost 0, with 4 bases in between. The CDR3 sequence is 14 residues long. Germline V gives CDR1 SGHNT, CDR2 YYREEE (reference sequence). CDR3 amino acids: CASSLGVSGNTIYF. The CDR3 DNA reads TGTGCCAGCAGCTTGGGGGTCTCTGGAAACACCATATATTTT.

The chain links TRBV14 to TRBJ2-3; 8 nucleotides align to TRBD2. CDR1 SGHDN and CDR2 FVKESK come from the germline V gene. Trimming took 2 bases from V and 2 from J; bases not matched to a gene: 6. The CDR3 is 16 amino acids. The CDR3 is CASSQLVAGSTDTQYF. The CDR3 region has the DNA TGTGCCAGCAGCCAATTGGTAGCGGGGTCCACAGATACGCAGTATTTT.

The chain links TRBV6-2 or TRBV6-3 to TRBJ2-7; 8 positions agree with TRBD2. This CDR3 region has 14 residues. Losses at the gene ends were 5 bases for V and 5 bases for J; bases not matched to a gene: 8. Per germline, CDR1 MNHEY and CDR2 SVGEGT. The chain's CDR3 is CASSHGTSLNEQYF. The CDR3 region has the DNA TGTGCCAGCAGTCACGGGACTAGTTTAAACGAGCAGTACTTC.

The V call is TRBV18, the J call TRBJ2-2; perhaps TRBD1 as D (5 bases). The germline gives CDR1 KGHSH, CDR2 LQKENI. The CDR3 covers 16 residues. Trimming cost V 2 bases and J 2 bases, with 12 bases left between them. As DNA, the CDR3 is TGTGCCAGCTCACCAACCAGGGCCTCCAACACCGGGGAGCTGTTTTTT. As protein: CASSPTRASNTGELFF.

The rearrangement links TRBV30 to TRBJ2-3, with D possibly being TRBD2 (6 bases). The CDR3 has 15 amino acids. The germline V gene encodes CDR1 GTSNPN and CDR2 SVGIG (reference sequence). Trimming stripped 5 bases from V and 4 bases from J, with 19 bases between. The CDR3 region has the DNA TGTGCCTGGCGTGACGCGGGGCGCGCCCCAGATACGCAGTATTTT. It translates to CAWRDAGRAPDTQYF.

The genes are TRBV19 and TRBJ1-5, with 9 bases fitting TRBD1. V shed 4 bases and J 7 bases; nucleotides not matched to a gene: 11. This CDR3 is built from 16 residues. The germline CDR1 and CDR2 sequences are LNHDA and SQIVND (reference sequence). CDR3 in DNA: TGTGCCAGTAGTACCTCCGGGACAGGGACTTGGCAGCCCCAGCATTTT. Its translation is CASSTSGTGTWQPQHF.

The rearrangement uses TRBV18 and TRBJ2-7; 12 bases are shared with TRBD2. With V trimmed by 3 bases and J by 0 bases, 6 bases remained unmatched. CDR1 and CDR2 from the germline V gene are KGHSH and LQKENI. The CDR3 has 17 amino acids. The DNA for the CDR3 is TGTGCCAGCTCACCCCTAGCGGGAGGGAAGAGCTCCTACGAGCAGTACTTC. It is translated as CASSPLAGGKSSYEQYF.

The chain employs TRBV4-1 and TRBJ2-7; D is perhaps TRBD2 (5 bases). This CDR3 has 13 residues. Germline CDR1 MGHRA, CDR2 YSYEKL. Trimming took off 5 bases at V and 4 bases at J, with 12 bases between the two ends. The CDR3 loop is CASSIRTGYEQYF. CDR3 DNA: TGCGCCAGCAGCATACGGACGGGATACGAGCAGTACTTC.

The chain has TRBV13 and TRBJ1-4; 9 positions match TRBD1. CDR3 length: 14 residues. Per the germline V gene, CDR1 is PRHDT and CDR2 is FYEKMQ (reference sequence). Losses at the gene ends were 5 bases for V and 8 bases for J; bases not matched to a gene: 6. CDR3 in amino acids: CASSPGQGGEKLFF. The CDR3 DNA is TGTGCCAGCAGCCCGGGACAGGGAGGAGAAAAACTGTTTTTT.

V usage is TRBV28 and J usage is TRBJ2-4; 14 bases align to TRBD2. CDR1 MDHEN and CDR2 SYDVKM come from the germline V gene. This CDR3 region has 21 residues. The J segment lost 1 base and the V segment lost 3 bases, leaving 14 bases of the junction unmatched. Here the CDR3 reads CASSFPWGTSGSWGAKNIQYF. CDR3 nucleotide sequence: TGTGCCAGCAGTTTCCCCTGGGGGACTAGCGGGAGCTGGGGGGCCAAAAACATTCAGTACTTC.

V and J are TRBV27 and TRBJ1-5, with D perhaps TRBD1 (5 bases). The CDR3 is 15 residues long. Deletions cut 4 bases from V and 0 bases from J, with 10 bases between. Germline CDR1 MNHEY, CDR2 SMNVEV (reference sequence). CDR3 region: CASSSTTVSNQPQHF. The CDR3 DNA follows: TGTGCCAGCAGTTCTACGACAGTTAGCAATCAGCCCCAGCATTTT.

This chain uses TRBV20-1 with TRBJ2-6, with D tentatively TRBD1 or TRBD2 (5 bases each). Germline lookup yields CDR1 DFQATT and CDR2 SNEGSKA (reference sequence). The CDR3 is 14 residues long. The V end lost 6 bases, the J end lost 0 bases, and 9 bases lay between the germline ends. The CDR3 coding sequence is TGCAGTGCCAGTGGGACCTCTGGGGCCAACGTCCTGACTTTC. Translated: CSASGTSGANVLTF.

V and J are TRBV7-9 and TRBJ2-7; D remains ambiguous. The ends were cut back, 1 base at V and 2 bases at J, with 18 bases in the middle. The germline CDR1 and CDR2 sequences are SEHNR and FQNEAQ (reference sequence). The CDR3 loop spans 17 amino acids. The CDR3 region is CASSLGGLPGFTYEQYF. The CDR3 bases are TGTGCCAGCAGCTTAGGAGGCCTGCCGGGCTTCACCTACGAGCAGTACTTC.

J is TRBJ2-7 and V is TRBV9, with TRBD1 matching 8 bases. The ends lost 3 bases at V and 6 bases at J; junction bases unmatched: 11. The CDR3 sequence is 15 residues long. Germline CDR1 and CDR2: SGDLS and YYNGEE. For the CDR3, the DNA is TGTGCCAGCAGCGCCCGGACAGGGCCATCTCCCGAGCAGTACTTC. This encodes CASSARTGPSPEQYF.

V and J are TRBV29-1 and TRBJ2-7; D is undetermined. Germline CDR1 is SQVTM and CDR2 is ANQGSEA. CDR3 length: 12 residues. V was shortened by 4 bases and J by 0 bases, with 7 bases between the two germline ends. The CDR3 protein is CSVGIVSYEQYF. In nucleotides, the CDR3 is TGCAGCGTTGGGATTGTCTCCTACGAGCAGTACTTC.

This clone was counted between two and nine times. V usage is TRBV27 and J usage is TRBJ1-5; 8 bases are shared with TRBD1. Germline CDR1 reads MNHEY; CDR2 reads SMNVEV (reference sequence). This CDR3 has 14 amino acids. Trimming at V came to 4 bases and at J to 5 bases, leaving 4 bases not matched to a gene. DNA for the CDR3: TGTGCCAGCAGTTCCAGGGGGCCTTATCAGCCCCAGCATTTT. Protein sequence: CASSSRGPYQPQHF.

The V call is TRBV11-1, the J call TRBJ1-3; the D gene is possibly TRBD1 (6 bases). V was clipped by 3 bases and J by 0 bases, with 9 bases between them. This CDR3 is 15 amino acids long. CDR1 SGHAT and CDR2 FQDESV come from the germline V gene (reference sequence). The DNA for the CDR3 is TGTGCCAGCAGCTTGGGGGCAATCTCTGGAAACACCATATATTTT. Its protein product is CASSLGAISGNTIYF.